This record covers a single T cell receptor (beta chain). Its antigen remains unidentified. No base qualities exist here, and no much larger clone lies one base off it. All of the isolated RNA was reverse transcribed with the High Capacity cDNA Reverse Transcription Kit, so expressed TCRB transcripts were sequenced. Naive, central memory and regulatory T cell samples underwent deep immunoSEQ sequencing, averaging about 3.57 million total reads per sample. Sorted cells were lysed in RLT buffer, and RNA was extracted using DNase-treated RNeasy Micro or Mini kits according to cell number. Each cell subset was processed on its own to prevent cross-contamination, while patient and healthy donor samples were processed together. The immunoSEQ multiplex PCR was used to amplify TCRB sequences from cDNA, yielding 87-bp fragments that span the CDR3 region. The amplicons were sequenced using the Illumina HiSeq platform. For the original study's pipeline: Synthetic template baselines were used to correct PCR bias computationally, reads within Hamming distance 2 were collapsed, and singletons that could not be merged were discarded. Reads were aligned against IMGT so that V, D and J genes, CDR3 length and insertions or deletions at six rearrangement sites could be assigned. Within each subset, clonotype counts were normalized to sorted cell number, after which true diversity and Gini coefficients were computed with the tcR R package. The overlap coefficient, calculated on TCRB nucleotide sequences, was used to measure repertoire sharing. Out-of-frame TCRB sequences from naive cells were analyzed as a proxy for the pre-selection repertoire. The immuneACCESS repertoire file appears here via TCRdb, limited to in-frame rearrangements. These files lack a portion of the clones; in checked studies, under half of the deficit traces to unresolved V genes, and the cause of the others is not known. That table furnishes V, J and clone size, whereas the DNA furnished D and trimming. The sample table contains some 900,000 clones; only one count was recorded for around a sixth of them. The ten largest clones capture roughly 0.025% of the sample.

The entry originates in a study of beta chain features in type 1 diabetes (dated by TCRdb to between 2018 and 2020). Some background on the complete study: Mean age, gender distribution, total cell number and subset yield did not differ between patients and healthy donors. The study compared TCRB repertoires of sorted circulating CD4+ T cell subsets between recently diagnosed type 1 diabetes patients and matched healthy donors. Regulatory and stem cell-like memory subsets were isolated from only 8 patients and roughly eight healthy donors, whereas naive and central memory subsets came from all 30 or so donors. A total of approximately 100 million sorted cells were examined across all samples, and the number of cells per subset was strongly correlated with RNA yield. Beyond this particular receptor, the publication reports: Because the HLA sub-analyses included only small numbers of individuals, any influence of HLA type on TCRB rearrangement was left unresolved. PCR may preferentially amplify shorter templates, but because patient and control samples were amplified and corrected together, any resulting skew would affect both groups equally. In all four CD4+ subsets, TCRB CDR3 length was moderately but significantly shorter in type 1 diabetes patients. Because cDNA was sequenced instead of genomic DNA, activated cells with high expression could be over-represented, although the groups did not differ in activation or CD3 levels. Fewer insertions and more nucleotide deletions at VDJ recombination sites were observed in patients with type 1 diabetes, implying thymic rearrangement abnormalities. Naive, central memory and regulatory TCRB repertoires appeared to be more alike among patients than among healthy donors.

The junction shows trimming of 0 bases on V and 8 bases on J, plus 20 bases between the germline ends. From the germline V gene, CDR1 is LGHNA and CDR2 is YSLEER. The CDR3 numbers 16 residues from cysteine through phenylalanine. Of all the DNA, just the CDR3 is kept, 48 bases in frame from base 1. From each donor, a single peripheral blood sample of about 100 mL on average was drawn into heparinised tubes. Using a panel that included CD45RO, CCR7, CD25, CD127, CD95 and CD27, naive, central memory, regulatory and stem cell-like memory CD4+ T cells were sorted on a BD FACSAria II. Every sorted population had a purity above 95%. PBMCs were separated immediately by Lymphoprep density gradient centrifugation and were stained directly, without being cultured. So that batch effects would be minimized, each experiment stained and sorted samples in pairs, pairing one healthy donor with one patient.

The chain employs TRBV4-3 and TRBJ2-7; the D segment might be TRBD1 or TRBD2, since each matches 5 bases. The sequencing sample was made of naive CD4+ T cells from blood. Interpreted using the paper, the cell subset or site label stands for: true naive CD4+ T cells. The receptor was derived from a woman younger than 30 in good health. The DNA is as follows: TGCGCCAGCAGCCAAGATCTTCGAGGGGCTTTAATCCAGCAGTACTTC. It specifies CASSQDLRGALIQQYF.